This T cell receptor beta chain was retrieved from a study of shared clonotypes between healthy human individuals. Findings of the study overall: Naive subsets generally had larger estimated richness than memory subsets. In the sorted subsets, rarefaction showed sequencing was incomplete despite large depth. A handful of donors showed sharing of approximately 5% of naive CD4 clonotypes.

Sequencing was performed with immunoSEQ multiplex PCR; in TCRdb, only in-frame clones are kept and a portion is missing. The sample lists fewer than 3 million clones, under 95% occurring once. As for this clone: Its antigen remains unknown.

The donors, healthy adults who were HIV-negative, had experienced no recent acute infections or vaccinations. This clonotype was obtained from a man younger than 30 in good health. Some clones in this sample may be carry-over from other donors' samples. The sequencing sample was made of naive CD4+ T cells from PBMCs. The subset was: CD45RA+ positively selected.

The CDR3 sequence: CASSLESGRGETQYF. In DNA form, the CDR3 reads TGCGCCAGCAGCTTGGAAAGCGGGAGGGGTGAGACCCAGTACTTC. The chain employs TRBV5-1 and TRBJ2-5, with 10 bases aligning to TRBD2. The CDR3 consists of 15 residues. V trimming: 0 bases; J trimming: 5 bases; junction bases outside the gene matches: 4. Per the germline V gene, CDR1 is SGHRS and CDR2 is YFSETQ.